These 27 T cell receptor beta chains were sequenced from one sample in a study of control samples from healthy donors and cancer patients. Clones were sequenced by immunoSEQ multiplex PCR, and TCRdb holds only the in-frame ones, with some missing. The sample lists some 65,000 clones, over 65% occurring once. Source material: PBMCs. Every receptor here comes from a woman aged 45-65 years with lung cancer.

The chain couples TRBV19 to TRBJ1-5, with 7 bases lining up with TRBD1. Germline CDR1 LNHDA, CDR2 SQIVND (reference sequence). V dropped 9 bases and J dropped 6; count of bases not matched to a gene: 8. There are 13 residues in the CDR3. The CDR3 loop reads CARTTGEGQPQHF. CDR3 coding DNA: TGTGCCAGAACCACAGGGGAGGGTCAGCCCCAGCATTTT.

The rearrangement links TRBV20-1 to TRBJ1-5, with 8 bases aligning to TRBD1. The CDR3 is 15 amino acids. V lost 3 bases, J lost 4 bases, and 8 bases stayed unmatched. Germline-derived CDR1 and CDR2 are DFQATT and SNEGSKA (reference sequence). CDR3 in amino acids: CSASAAGQDNQPQHF. For the CDR3, the DNA is TGCAGTGCTAGTGCCGCGGGACAGGATAATCAGCCCCAGCATTTT.

J is TRBJ1-3 and V is TRBV7-9; TRBD1 agrees at 9 bases. Germline assignment: CDR1 SEHNR and CDR2 FQNEAQ (reference sequence). V shed 0 bases, J shed 2 bases, and the junction held 11 bases outside the gene matches. This CDR3 is built from 19 residues. CDR3: CASSLAHGTGTVPGNTIYF. CDR3 sequence (DNA): TGTGCCAGCAGCTTAGCGCATGGGACAGGGACAGTACCTGGAAACACCATATATTTT.

This rearrangement joins TRBV28 to TRBJ2-3; D gene uncertain. Deletions cut 2 bases from V and 3 bases from J, with 9 bases between. The CDR3 loop spans 14 amino acids. Per the germline V gene, CDR1 is MDHEN and CDR2 is SYDVKM. Here the CDR3 DNA reads TGTGCCAGCAGTTTACAGACTCCTACAGATACGCAGTATTTT. This sequence encodes CASSLQTPTDTQYF.

CDR3 DNA: TGTGCCAGCAGCTTAGCAGGAGACGAGCAGTACTTC. This gives the protein CASSLAGDEQYF. The V gene is TRBV11-2, the J gene TRBJ2-7, with unresolved D. This CDR3 contains 12 residues. V was clipped by 1 base and J by 5 bases, with 6 bases between them. Germline loops: CDR1 SGHAT, CDR2 FQNNGV.

The rearrangement uses TRBV21-1 and TRBJ1-6. TRBV21-1 is listed as a pseudogene. This CDR3 region has 14 residues. This CDR3 reads CASSKERRNSPLHF. Here the CDR3 DNA reads TGTGCCAGCAGCAAAGAAAGAAGAAATTCACCCCTCCACTTT.

The genes are TRBV5-4 and TRBJ1-2, with D possibly TRBD1 on 5 matching bases. Per the germline V gene, CDR1 is SGHNT and CDR2 is YYREEE (reference sequence). The CDR3 totals 15 residues. Trimming stripped 0 bases from V and 4 bases from J, with 13 bases between. The CDR3 coding sequence is TGTGCCAGCAGCTTGGCTGCCGGGGGTAGCTATGGCTACACCTTC. Its protein product is CASSLAAGGSYGYTF.

This chain connects TRBV11-2 to TRBJ2-7, with D tentatively TRBD2 (6 bases). Trimming stripped 1 base from V and 1 base from J, with 11 bases between. Germline CDR1 SGHAT, CDR2 FQNNGV. The CDR3 has 15 residues. The CDR3 here is CASSLGGTDSYEQYF. Written as DNA, the CDR3 is TGTGCCAGCAGCTTAGGCGGGACGGATTCCTACGAGCAGTACTTC.

The rearrangement uses TRBV11-3 and TRBJ2-2, with D perhaps TRBD1 or TRBD2 (5 bases each). The CDR3 is 16 amino acids. The ends were cut back, 2 bases at V and 0 bases at J, with 10 bases in the middle. Germline V CDR1 and CDR2: SGHNT, YENEEA. The CDR3 sequence is CASSLRSGPNTGELFF. The CDR3 DNA is TGTGCCAGCAGCTTAAGGTCGGGACCGAACACCGGGGAGCTGTTTTTT.

The chain recombines TRBV19 with TRBJ1-3; D is unresolved. With 3 bases removed from V and 2 bases from J, the gap between germline ends came to 11 bases. This CDR3 contains 15 residues. CDR1 and CDR2 from the germline V gene are LNHDA and SQIVND (reference sequence). The CDR3 nucleotides read TGTGCCAGTAGTATCGACCCGGGAGCTGGAAACACCATATATTTT. Amino acid sequence: CASSIDPGAGNTIYF.

V usage is TRBV19 and J usage is TRBJ1-1; possible D gene TRBD1, 5 bases. The CDR3 runs 16 residues. The germline V gene has CDR1 LNHDA and CDR2 SQIVND (reference sequence). Trimming cost V 5 bases and J 0 bases, with 16 bases left between them. The CDR3, as DNA: TGTGCCAGTAGTTCACTGGCGTCAGGGTTGAACACTGAAGCTTTCTTT. Its protein is CASSSLASGLNTEAFF.

The chain combines TRBV28 with TRBJ1-1; D is unresolved. V shed 5 bases and J shed 1 base, with 11 bases lying between them. Per germline, CDR1 MDHEN and CDR2 SYDVKM. The CDR3 consists of 14 residues. The CDR3 reads CASSPGFSNTEAFF. DNA for the CDR3: TGTGCCAGCAGTCCGGGATTCTCGAACACTGAAGCTTTCTTT.

This clone appeared once. In nucleotides, the CDR3 is TGCGCCAGCAGGATTGGGGAGAATAATTCACCCCTCCACTTT. This codes for CASRIGENNSPLHF. The chain uses TRBV5-1 and TRBJ1-6, with D hard to call. Germline CDR1 reads SGHRS; CDR2 reads YFSETQ. V was trimmed by 5 bases and J by 5 bases, leaving 11 bases between them. This CDR3 has 14 amino acids.

The chain uses TRBV5-6 and TRBJ2-1; D is tentatively TRBD1 or TRBD2 (5 bases each). The CDR3 length is 14 residues. Between the trimmed V and J ends, which lost 5 bases and 2 bases, there was a span of 11 bases. Germline values: CDR1 SGHDT, CDR2 YYEEEE. The CDR3 spells CASSFMGAYNEQFF. For the CDR3, the DNA is TGTGCCAGCAGTTTCATGGGGGCCTACAATGAGCAGTTCTTC.

V usage is TRBV2 and J usage is TRBJ1-1; D uncertain. CDR1 SNHLY and CDR2 FYNNEI come from the germline V gene. The CDR3 has 16 amino acids. Trimming took 1 base from V and 4 from J, leaving 16 bases between them. CDR3 in amino acids: CASSEDPGATGTEAFF. CDR3 sequence (DNA): TGTGCCAGCAGTGAAGACCCGGGCGCGACGGGCACTGAAGCTTTCTTT.

The chain combines TRBV18 with TRBJ1-1; 9 bases line up with TRBD1. Looked up from germline, CDR1 is KGHSH and CDR2 is LQKENI. This CDR3 has 16 amino acids. The trim removed 3 bases at V and 3 bases at J, leaving 8 bases unmatched. For the CDR3, the DNA is TGTGCCAGCTCACCCCGGGACAGGGTTGGGTACACTGAAGCTTTCTTT. Translating it yields CASSPRDRVGYTEAFF.

This chain uses TRBV18 with TRBJ1-1; D is undetermined. V was trimmed by 6 bases and J by 11 bases, leaving 16 bases between them. CDR3 length: 12 amino acids. Germline V gene data show CDR1 as KGHSH and CDR2 as LQKENI. CDR3 amino acids: CASSEMMGEAFF. The CDR3 DNA is TGTGCCAGCTCCGAAATGATGGGAGAGGCTTTCTTT. Full variable domain (missing parts from reference TRBV18 and TRBJ1-1): NAGVMQNPRHLVRRRGQEARLRCSPMKGHSHVYWYRQLPEEGLKFMVYLQKENIIDESGMPKERFSAEFPKEGPSILRIQQVVRGDSAAYFCASSEMMGEAFFGQGTRLTVV.

The genes are TRBV4-3 and TRBJ2-7; D is unresolved. The CDR3 has 14 residues. Trimming removed 0 bases at V and 3 bases at J, with 9 bases between. In germline, CDR1 is LGHNA, CDR2 YSLEER. The CDR3 region is CASSQDRLDYEQYF. In DNA, the CDR3 is TGCGCCAGCAGCCAAGATCGATTGGACTACGAGCAGTACTTC.

The chain links TRBV12-3 or TRBV12-4 to TRBJ2-7; D gene ambiguous. V lost 7 bases and J lost 2, with 9 bases in between. This CDR3 is built from 12 residues. The CDR3 loop is CASTSRPYEQYF. CDR3 DNA: TGTGCCAGCACCTCGCGACCCTACGAGCAGTACTTC.

V gene TRBV5-8 combines with J gene TRBJ1-1, with 7 bases lining up with TRBD1. CDR1 and CDR2 (germline): SGHTS, YDEGEE. The CDR3 extends over 15 amino acids. With 4 bases clipped from V and 3 bases from J, the junction kept 9 bases outside the gene matches. Here the CDR3 reads CASSRQGFLDTEAFF. CDR3 DNA: TGTGCCAGCAGCCGACAGGGCTTCTTGGACACTGAAGCTTTCTTT. The variable domain in full, completed from reference TRBV5-8 and TRBJ1-1, reads EAGVTQSPTHLIKTRGQQATLRCSPISGHTSVYWYQQALGLGLQFLLWYDEGEERNRGNFPPRFSGRQFPNYSSELNVNALELEDSALYLCASSRQGFLDTEAFFGQGTRLTVV.

The CDR3 DNA reads TGTGCCAGCAGCTTCCAAGGCGGGGGGTTACATACGCAGTATTTT. Translated: CASSFQGGGLHTQYF. The chain uses TRBV7-3 and TRBJ2-3, with 8 bases identical to TRBD2. The ends lost 3 bases at V and 7 bases at J; junction bases unmatched: 9. The germline CDR1 and CDR2 sequences are SGHTA and FQGTGA. This CDR3 region has 15 residues.

Concerning this clone itself: Other DNA sequences in the sample encode the same CDR3. The gene calls are TRBV30 and TRBJ2-1; 8 positions agree with TRBD2. J was trimmed by 5 bases and V by 5 bases; bases with no gene match: 8. In germline, CDR1 is GTSNPN, CDR2 SVGIG (reference sequence). This CDR3 contains 14 residues. CDR3: CAWRHGGGNNEQFF. DNA for the CDR3: TGTGCCTGGCGGCACGGGGGGGGGAACAATGAGCAGTTCTTC.

CDR3 sequence: CASSYFPGGNSPLHF. The CDR3 coding sequence is TGTGCCAGCAGTTACTTCCCAGGGGGAAATTCACCCCTCCACTTT. The chain uses TRBV6-5 and TRBJ1-6; TRBD1 matches 7 bases. The CDR3 sequence is 15 residues long. The germline V gene has CDR1 MNHEY and CDR2 SVGAGI. V gave up 1 base and J gave up 7 bases; unmatched junction bases: 4.

The genes are TRBV6-2 or TRBV6-3 and TRBJ2-2; 9 bases are shared with TRBD1. This CDR3 has 18 residues. Unmatched junction bases numbered 10, after V lost 2 bases and J lost 3 bases. The germline V gene has CDR1 MNHEY and CDR2 SVGEGT. CDR3 bases: TGTGCCAGCAGTTACCGACACGCCGGGACAGGGCACACCGGGGAGCTGTTTTTT. It is translated as CASSYRHAGTGHTGELFF.

The genes are TRBV7-6 and TRBJ1-2; D is possibly TRBD1 (5 bases). The CDR3 runs 16 residues. V was shortened by 0 bases and J by 3 bases, with 14 bases between the two germline ends. Germline assignment: CDR1 SGHVS and CDR2 FNYEAQ. The CDR3: CASSLAGALGDYGYTF. The DNA of the CDR3 is TGTGCCAGCAGCTTAGCCGGGGCTCTGGGGGACTATGGCTACACCTTC.

This clone occurred a few times. The chain couples TRBV11-2 to TRBJ1-6; a possible D gene is TRBD1 (5 bases). The length of the CDR3 is 16 residues. The V gene lost 2 bases and the J gene lost 7 bases, with 15 bases spanning the gap. Germline CDR1 reads SGHAT; CDR2 reads FQNNGV. The CDR3 DNA sequence: TGTGCCAGCAGCTTACGTGCAGGGTCAGAAAATTCACCCCTCCACTTT. This translates into CASSLRAGSENSPLHF.

V usage is TRBV7-2 and J usage is TRBJ2-7; perhaps TRBD1 as D (6 bases). Germline V gene sequence: CDR1 SGHTA, CDR2 FQGNSA. The CDR3 spans 13 residues. V was shortened by 5 bases and J by 2 bases, with 10 bases between the two germline ends. The CDR3 bases are TGTGCCAGCAGCGTACAGGGAACCTACGAGCAGTACTTC. It yields the protein CASSVQGTYEQYF. The full variable domain, its missing parts supplied by reference TRBV7-2 and TRBJ2-7, is GAGVSQSPSNKVTEKGKDVELRCDPISGHTALYWYRQSLGQGLEFLIYFQGNSAPDKSGLPSDRFSAERTGGSVSTLTIQRTQQEDSAVYLCASSVQGTYEQYFGPGTRLTVT.